Listed below are T cell receptor beta chains from one sample, sequenced in a study of cytomegalovirus exposure and HLA in healthy donors. Profiling relied on immunoSEQ multiplex PCR, and the TCRdb table lists in-frame clones only, not all of them. The sample has 85,000 to 110,000 clones, 60% to 70% seen once. The sample taken for sequencing was PBMCs. The receptors stem from a woman aged 45-65 years in good health and CMV-seronegative. Each CDR3 is given with its conserved first and last residue. The D gene is left open where the match is weak. Size is stated for part of the rows, as once, few or many counts, or as a class when the clone is expanded.

J gene: TRBJ2-5; D gene: TRBD1; clone size: NA; V gene: TRBV6-4; CDR3 protein: CASSGGQGETQYF; CDR3 DNA: TGTGCCAGCTCAGGCGGACAGGGAGAGACCCAGTACTTC
J gene: TRBJ1-2; D gene: TRBD1; clone size: NA; V gene: TRBV28; CDR3 protein: CASSSPGQENYGYTF; CDR3 DNA: TGTGCCAGCAGTTCTCCGGGACAGGAGAACTATGGCTACACCTTC
J gene: TRBJ1-1; D gene: NA; clone size: NA; V gene: TRBV5-6; CDR3 protein: CASSQWTDTEAFF; CDR3 DNA: TGTGCCAGCAGCCAATGGACAGACACTGAAGCTTTCTTT
J gene: TRBJ2-5; D gene: TRBD2; clone size: NA; V gene: TRBV19; CDR3 protein: CASSITGRTSGSRRETQYF; CDR3 DNA: TGTGCCAGTAGTATAACAGGTCGGACTAGCGGGAGTCGGCGAGAGACCCAGTACTTC
J gene: TRBJ2-1; D gene: TRBD2; clone size: NA; V gene: TRBV7-8; CDR3 protein: CASSLDGLAGYEQFF; CDR3 DNA: TGTGCCAGCAGCTTAGATGGACTAGCGGGATATGAGCAGTTCTTC
J gene: TRBJ1-6; D gene: NA; clone size: NA; V gene: TRBV10-3; CDR3 protein: CAISDGGGRNYNSPLHF; CDR3 DNA: TGTGCCATCAGTGATGGTGGGGGGAGAAACTATAATTCACCCCTCCACTTT
J gene: TRBJ2-3; D gene: TRBD2; clone size: NA; V gene: TRBV6-1; CDR3 protein: CASSEAGLGGDTQYF; CDR3 DNA: TGTGCCAGCAGTGAAGCGGGACTAGGAGGAGATACGCAGTATTTT
J gene: TRBJ1-1; D gene: NA; clone size: NA; V gene: TRBV28; CDR3 protein: CASSLGVGNTEAFF; CDR3 DNA: TGTGCCAGCAGTTTAGGAGTGGGGAACACTGAAGCTTTCTTT
J gene: TRBJ2-1; D gene: TRBD2; clone size: few; V gene: TRBV7-2; CDR3 protein: CASSRRLAGGNEQFF; CDR3 DNA: TGTGCCAGCAGCCGTCGACTAGCGGGAGGTAATGAGCAGTTCTTC
J gene: TRBJ2-3; D gene: TRBD2; clone size: NA; V gene: TRBV11-2; CDR3 protein: CASSLDRLAGAEDTQYF; CDR3 DNA: TGTGCCAGCAGCTTAGACCGACTAGCGGGAGCTGAAGATACGCAGTATTTT
J gene: TRBJ2-7; D gene: TRBD2; clone size: NA; V gene: TRBV5-1; CDR3 protein: CASSLALAGDEQYF; CDR3 DNA: TGCGCCAGCAGCTTGGCGCTAGCGGGAGACGAGCAGTACTTC
J gene: TRBJ2-3; D gene: NA; clone size: NA; V gene: TRBV18; CDR3 protein: CASSPESDTQYF; CDR3 DNA: TGTGCCAGCTCACCAGAGTCAGATACGCAGTATTTT